The 21 T cell receptor beta chains reported below all come from one sample, sequenced in a study of cytomegalovirus exposure and HLA in healthy donors. PCR involved 60 Vbeta and 13 Jbeta primers. The data were produced by immunoSEQ multiplex PCR, yet TCRdb's version contains in-frame clones alone and is incomplete. In total, the table holds about 200,000 clones. The specimen was PBMCs. These receptors came from a man in his thirties or forties in good health and CMV-seronegative.

The rearrangement joins TRBV7-6 to TRBJ1-2; D is perhaps TRBD1 (5 bases). This CDR3 region has 16 residues. The V end was cut by 1 base, the J end by 4 bases, with 16 bases between. Germline CDR1 and CDR2: SGHVS and FNYEAQ. CDR3 nucleotides: TGTGCCAGCAGCTTAGGACGGCAGGGTAACAGCTATGGCTACACCTTC. Protein product: CASSLGRQGNSYGYTF.

This chain uses TRBV18 with TRBJ2-7; no reliable D call. Germline values: CDR1 KGHSH, CDR2 LQKENI. V was pared by 5 bases and J by 2 bases, with 4 bases between. The CDR3 length is 11 residues. The CDR3 region is CASSSTYEQYF. The CDR3 coding sequence is TGTGCCAGCTCATCAACCTACGAGCAGTACTTC.

V is TRBV19 and J is TRBJ2-5, with TRBD2 matching over 11 bases. Germline CDR1 and CDR2: LNHDA and SQIVND (reference sequence). The CDR3 has 16 residues. With V trimmed by 4 bases and J by 9 bases, 13 bases remained unmatched. In DNA form, the CDR3 reads TGTGCCAGTAGTACGGGACTAGCGGAGGGGAGTGGGGCCCAGTACTTC. Protein product: CASSTGLAEGSGAQYF. Together with reference TRBV19 and TRBJ2-5, the CDR3 gives the full variable domain: DGGITQSPKYLFRKEGQNVTLSCEQNLNHDAMYWYRQDPGQGLRLIYYSQIVNDFQKGDIAEGYSVSREKKESFPLTVTSAQKNPTAFYLCASSTGLAEGSGAQYFGPGTRLLVL.

The chain uses TRBV10-2 and TRBJ1-5; TRBD1 agrees at 10 bases. The CDR3 runs to 18 residues. Germline CDR1 is WSHSY and CDR2 is SAAADI. V lost 4 bases, J lost 0 bases, and 9 bases stayed unmatched. The CDR3 bases are TGCGCCAGCAGTGGGCCGGGACAGGGGAGCTATAGCAATCAGCCCCAGCATTTT. Its translation: CASSGPGQGSYSNQPQHF.

V is TRBV7-2 and J is TRBJ2-1; 9 positions agree with TRBD2. The length of the CDR3 is 17 residues. CDR1 and CDR2 (germline): SGHTA, FQGNSA. The V segment lost 4 bases and the J segment 6 bases; nucleotides outside the gene matches: 13. CDR3 residues: CASSSGGFSGGGNEQFF. The CDR3 nucleotides read TGTGCCAGCAGCTCCGGGGGTTTTAGCGGGGGAGGCAATGAGCAGTTCTTC.

Turning to this clone: Different DNA sequences within this sample yield the same CDR3. This chain connects TRBV14 to TRBJ2-7; perhaps TRBD2 as D (6 bases). This CDR3 region has 14 residues. Looked up from germline, CDR1 is SGHDN and CDR2 is FVKESK. Trimming removed 3 bases at V and 4 bases at J, with 13 bases between. This CDR3 reads CASSQLGTFYEQYF. For the CDR3, the DNA is TGTGCCAGCAGCCAGCTCGGGACTTTTTACGAGCAGTACTTC. Full variable domain (remainder filled in from reference TRBV14 and TRBJ2-7): EAGVTQFPSHSVIEKGQTVTLRCDPISGHDNLYWYRRVMGKEIKFLLHFVKESKQDESGMPNNRFLAERTGGTYSTLKVQPAELEDSGVYFCASSQLGTFYEQYFGPGTRLTVT.

The chain uses TRBV7-3 and TRBJ2-1, with 9 bases matching TRBD1. The length of the CDR3 is 15 residues. The germline V gene has CDR1 SGHTA and CDR2 FQGTGA. V lost 5 bases to trimming and J lost 4 bases; unmatched junction nucleotides: 6. The CDR3 sequence: CASSGGQGPYNEQFF. For the CDR3, the DNA is TGTGCCAGCAGCGGCGGACAGGGGCCGTACAATGAGCAGTTCTTC.

The V and J genes are TRBV27 and TRBJ2-3; TRBD2 matches at 11 bases. CDR1 and CDR2 (germline): MNHEY, SMNVEV (reference sequence). The CDR3 sequence is 18 residues long. V gave up 7 bases and J gave up 10 bases; unmatched junction bases: 22. CDR3 nucleotides: TGTGCCAGCACCCTCCACCCCACTAGCGGGAGAGGTAAGGGGGCGCAGTATTTT. This encodes CASTLHPTSGRGKGAQYF.

J is TRBJ1-3 and V is TRBV6-6; D is unresolved. The V end was cut by 2 bases, the J end by 3 bases, with 5 bases between. Per the germline V gene, CDR1 is MNHNY and CDR2 is SVGAGI (reference sequence). The CDR3 contains 13 residues. The CDR3 sequence: CASSYPRGNTIYF. Here the CDR3 DNA reads TGTGCCAGCAGTTACCCCCGTGGAAACACCATATATTTT.

V gene TRBV7-9 combines with J gene TRBJ2-5; D remains unclear. Trimming took off 5 bases at V and 5 bases at J, with 9 bases between the two ends. The CDR3 runs to 12 residues. Germline CDR1 SEHNR, CDR2 FQNEAQ (reference sequence). The CDR3 coding sequence is TGTGCCAGCAGCCGCGATCGGGAGACCCAGTACTTC. Its translation: CASSRDRETQYF.

As concerns this clone: Other DNA sequences in this sample translate to the same CDR3. This chain links TRBV4-2 with TRBJ2-3, with 7 bases that match TRBD2. Per the germline V gene, CDR1 is LGHNA and CDR2 is YNFKEQ. The CDR3 is made up of 15 amino acids. The V segment lost 0 bases and the J segment 6 bases; nucleotides outside the gene matches: 6. The CDR3 reads CASSQDGGGEDTQYF. The CDR3 DNA sequence: TGTGCCAGCAGCCAAGATGGCGGGGGTGAGGATACGCAGTATTTT.

The CDR3 DNA reads as TGTGCCTGGAGTGGTTCCCCGAGTCAGCCCCAGCATTTT. Translation: CAWSGSPSQPQHF. The chain joins TRBV30 to TRBJ1-5; the D is unclear. The CDR3 consists of 13 residues. V was pared by 1 base and J by 6 bases, with 10 bases between. Germline lookup yields CDR1 GTSNPN and CDR2 SVGIG (reference sequence). Full variable domain (missing parts from reference TRBV30 and TRBJ1-5): SQTIHQWPATLVQPVGSPLSLECTVEGTSNPNLYWYRQAAGRGLQLLFYSVGIGQISSEVPQNLSASRPQDRQFILSSKKLLLSDSGFYLCAWSGSPSQPQHFGDGTRLSIL.

The chain links TRBV7-6 to TRBJ2-1; 10 bases align to TRBD1. The CDR3 loop spans 16 amino acids. The germline V gene encodes CDR1 SGHVS and CDR2 FNYEAQ. V gave up 5 bases and J gave up 3 bases; unmatched junction bases: 7. The CDR3 DNA sequence: TGTGCCAGCAGCCCCCAGACAGGGGGCCTCTACAATGAGCAGTTCTTC. Translating gives CASSPQTGGLYNEQFF.

The rearrangement joins TRBV6-1 to TRBJ1-1; 9 bases align to TRBD1. Germline V lookup: CDR1 MNHNS, CDR2 SASEGT. This CDR3 contains 13 residues. V dropped 8 bases and J dropped 3; count of bases not matched to a gene: 4. In DNA, the CDR3 is TGTGCCAGCGGGACAGGGACCGACACTGAAGCTTTCTTT. It codes for CASGTGTDTEAFF.

The J gene is TRBJ2-1, the V gene TRBV6-1; D might be TRBD2 (6 bases). CDR3 length: 15 residues. V lost 2 bases and J lost 7, with 15 bases in between. Per the germline V gene, CDR1 is MNHNS and CDR2 is SASEGT. CDR3 protein: CASSEYGREANEQFF. The CDR3 DNA reads as TGTGCCAGCAGTGAATACGGCAGGGAGGCGAATGAGCAGTTCTTC.

The chain recombines TRBV10-1 with TRBJ2-1; 7 nucleotides line up with TRBD1. CDR3 size: 15 residues. The V segment lost 3 bases and the J segment 7 bases; nucleotides outside the gene matches: 9. CDR1 and CDR2 from the germline V gene are WNHNN and SYGVQD (reference sequence). The CDR3 is CASSDGDRVRNEQFF. The CDR3, as DNA: TGCGCCAGCAGTGATGGAGACAGGGTCAGGAATGAGCAGTTCTTC.

The chain combines TRBV6-1 with TRBJ1-2; TRBD1 aligns across 7 bases. V shed 2 bases, J shed 7 bases, and the junction held 19 bases outside the gene matches. CDR3 size: 18 residues. From germline, CDR1 is MNHNS and CDR2 SASEGT. The CDR3 nucleotides are TGTGCCAGCAGTGAAAAAGGGGGCGCTTTCGATGGGATCTTTGGCTACACCTTC. This codes for CASSEKGGAFDGIFGYTF.

The chain links TRBV6-1 to TRBJ1-2; 7 bases match TRBD1. This CDR3 contains 14 residues. V was clipped by 2 bases and J by 9 bases; unmatched bases: 9. Germline lookup yields CDR1 MNHNS and CDR2 SASEGT. This CDR3 is CASSEISTGDSYTF. The CDR3 region has the DNA TGTGCCAGCAGTGAAATCAGTACAGGGGATAGCTACACCTTC.

The rearrangement joins TRBV5-1 to TRBJ1-2, with 11 bases aligning to TRBD1. The CDR3 has 15 amino acids. J gave up 4 bases and V 4 bases, and 6 bases lay outside the gene matches. Per germline, CDR1 SGHRS and CDR2 YFSETQ. CDR3 nucleotides: TGCGCCAGCAGCACCGGACAGGGGGCACCCTATGGCTACACCTTC. Translation: CASSTGQGAPYGYTF. The whole variable domain, filled in from reference TRBV5-1 and TRBJ1-2, reads KAGVTQTPRYLIKTRGQQVTLSCSPISGHRSVSWYQQTPGQGLQFLFEYFSETQRNKGNFPGRFSGRQFSNSRSEMNVSTLELGDSALYLCASSTGQGAPYGYTFGSGTRLTVV.

The CDR3 here is CASSPPSRGPGELFF. For the CDR3, the DNA is TGTGCCAGCTCACCACCAAGCAGGGGGCCCGGGGAGCTGTTTTTT. The chain uses TRBV18 and TRBJ2-2; 8 bases map to TRBD1. CDR1 is KGHSH and CDR2 is LQKENI in the germline V gene. V shed 0 bases and J 6 bases; nucleotides not matched to a gene: 3. This CDR3 has 15 amino acids.

V is TRBV18 and J is TRBJ1-5; D is perhaps TRBD1 (5 bases). The CDR3 has 14 residues. V lost 6 bases and J 6 bases, leaving 15 bases between the germline ends. Per germline, CDR1 KGHSH and CDR2 LQKENI. The CDR3 DNA sequence: TGTGCCAGCTCGTCGGGGGAGGTCGGTCAGCCCCAGCATTTT. It translates to CASSSGEVGQPQHF.